The clone carrying this T cell receptor beta chain was counted only a few times. Its antigen is unidentified. This entry belongs to a study of T-cell reconstitution after alpha-beta-depleted transplantation in children. Notes on the study in general: Reportedly, roughly two months post-transplant, alpha-beta T cells arose from several hundred expanded graft clones. A year had passed since transplant, and T-cell counts and diversity by then came mostly from newly produced T cells. From surviving recipient T cells and thymic progenitors came the high day-60 TCRbeta diversity observed in some patients.

Unique molecular identifiers were built into the TCRbeta library. TCRdb processed the PCR reads anew with MiXCR; each CDR3 protein has one entry. The table includes fewer than 150,000 distinct CDR3 sequences, roughly 9% detected once. Germline-derived CDR1 and CDR2 are MNHEY and SVGEGT. After removal of 8 bases from V and 5 bases from J, the junction contained 9 bases not matched to a gene. The CDR3 is 14 amino acids. This TCR was recovered from a girl under three years old who had a stem cell transplant for combined immunodeficiency, so the T cells may come from the graft donor. This chain uses TRBV6-2 or TRBV6-3 with TRBJ2-1, with 7 bases that match TRBD2. The starting material was PBMCs, mostly from graft donor cells, obtained 180 days after TCRalphabeta/CD19-depleted stem cell transplant. The CDR3 reads CASGIGGGNNEQFF. For the CDR3, the DNA is TGTGCCAGCGGGATTGGCGGGGGAAACAATGAGCAGTTCTTC.